This T cell receptor beta chain was documented in a study of OX40 agonist ivuxolimab in advanced cancers. The CDR3 has 14 residues. V trimming: 5 bases; J trimming: 5 bases; junction bases outside the gene matches: 7. Germline CDR1 is MDHEN and CDR2 is SYDVKM. Assay: immunoSEQ multiplex PCR; the TCRdb copy retains only in-frame clones and omits some. The sample shows about 35,000 clones, about 84% of them seen only once. This TCR came from an adult with an advanced solid tumor such as melanoma, head and neck, liver or kidney cancer. The rearrangement links TRBV28 to TRBJ1-2, with TRBD1 matching over 8 bases. This material consisted of CD4+ or CD8+ T cells sorted from blood, taken in a trial of the OX40 agonist ivuxolimab. The CDR3 coding sequence is TGTGCCAGCAGTGCCGAGGACAGGGCTTATGGCTACACCTTC. Translation gives CASSAEDRAYGYTF.